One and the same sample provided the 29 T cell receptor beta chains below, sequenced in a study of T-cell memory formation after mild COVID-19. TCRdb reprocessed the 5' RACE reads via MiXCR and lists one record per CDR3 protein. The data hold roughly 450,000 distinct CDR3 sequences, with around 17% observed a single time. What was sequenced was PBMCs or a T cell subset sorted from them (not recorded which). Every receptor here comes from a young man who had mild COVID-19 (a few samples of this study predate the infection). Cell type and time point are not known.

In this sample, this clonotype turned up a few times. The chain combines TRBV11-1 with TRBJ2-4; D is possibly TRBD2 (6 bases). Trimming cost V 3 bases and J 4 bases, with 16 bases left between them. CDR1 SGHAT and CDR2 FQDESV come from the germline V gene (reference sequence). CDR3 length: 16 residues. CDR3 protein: CASSFDWAGPKNIQYF. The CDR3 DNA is TGTGCCAGCAGCTTTGACTGGGCGGGACCAAAAAACATTCAGTACTTC.

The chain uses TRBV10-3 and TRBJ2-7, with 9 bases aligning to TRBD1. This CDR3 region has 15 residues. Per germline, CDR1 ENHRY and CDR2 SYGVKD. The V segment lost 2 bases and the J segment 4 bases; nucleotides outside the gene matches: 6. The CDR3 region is CAISESGTGWYEQYF. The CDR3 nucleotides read TGTGCCATCAGTGAGAGTGGGACAGGGTGGTACGAGCAGTACTTC.

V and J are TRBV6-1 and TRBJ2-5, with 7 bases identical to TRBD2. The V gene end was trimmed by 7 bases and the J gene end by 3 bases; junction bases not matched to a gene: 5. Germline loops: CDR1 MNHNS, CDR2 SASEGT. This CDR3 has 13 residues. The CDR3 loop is CASTRRGEETQYF. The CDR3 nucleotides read TGTGCCAGCACCCGACGGGGGGAAGAGACCCAGTACTTC.

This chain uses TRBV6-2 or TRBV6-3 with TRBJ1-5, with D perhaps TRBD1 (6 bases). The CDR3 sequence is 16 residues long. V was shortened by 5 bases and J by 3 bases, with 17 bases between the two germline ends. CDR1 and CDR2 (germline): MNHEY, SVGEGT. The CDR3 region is CASSDPYRELNQPQHF. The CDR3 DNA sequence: TGTGCCAGCAGTGACCCTTACAGGGAGCTCAATCAGCCCCAGCATTTT.

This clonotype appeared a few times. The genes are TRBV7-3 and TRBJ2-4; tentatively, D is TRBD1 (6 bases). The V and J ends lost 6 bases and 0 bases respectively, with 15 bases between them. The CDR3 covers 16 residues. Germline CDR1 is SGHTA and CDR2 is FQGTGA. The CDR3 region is CASSPTGSLAKNIQYF. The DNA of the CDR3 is TGTGCCAGCAGTCCGACAGGCTCCCTAGCCAAAAACATTCAGTACTTC.

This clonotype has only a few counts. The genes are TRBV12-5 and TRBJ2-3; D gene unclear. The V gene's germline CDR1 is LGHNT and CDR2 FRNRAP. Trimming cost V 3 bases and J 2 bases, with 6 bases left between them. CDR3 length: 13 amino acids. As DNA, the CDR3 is TGTGCTAGTGGTTTTTCCTCCACAGATACGCAGTATTTT. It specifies CASGFSSTDTQYF.

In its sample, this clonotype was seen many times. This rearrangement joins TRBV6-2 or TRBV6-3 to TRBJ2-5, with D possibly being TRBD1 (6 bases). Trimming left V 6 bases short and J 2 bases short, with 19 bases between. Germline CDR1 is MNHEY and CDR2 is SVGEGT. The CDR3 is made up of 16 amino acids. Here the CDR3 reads CASSPRPGAPQETQYF. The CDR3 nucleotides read TGTGCCAGCAGCCCCCGGCCAGGGGCCCCACAAGAGACCCAGTACTTC.

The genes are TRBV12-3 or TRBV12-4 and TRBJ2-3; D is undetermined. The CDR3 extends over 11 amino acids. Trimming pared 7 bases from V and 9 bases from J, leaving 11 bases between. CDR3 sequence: CASTSGRTQYF. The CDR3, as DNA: TGTGCCAGCACTTCAGGACGGACGCAGTATTTT.

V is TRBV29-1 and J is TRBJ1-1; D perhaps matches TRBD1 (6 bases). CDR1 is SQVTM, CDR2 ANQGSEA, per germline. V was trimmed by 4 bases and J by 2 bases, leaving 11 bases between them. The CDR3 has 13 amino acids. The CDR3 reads CSVVGRGNTEAFF. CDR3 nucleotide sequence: TGCAGCGTTGTGGGCAGGGGAAACACTGAAGCTTTCTTT.

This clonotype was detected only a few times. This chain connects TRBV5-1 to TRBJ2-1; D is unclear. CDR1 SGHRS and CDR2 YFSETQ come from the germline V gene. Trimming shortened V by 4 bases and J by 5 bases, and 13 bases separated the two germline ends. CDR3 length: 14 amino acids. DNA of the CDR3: TGCGCCAGCAGCCCCTCTGACATGAACAATGAGCAGTTCTTC. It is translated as CASSPSDMNNEQFF.

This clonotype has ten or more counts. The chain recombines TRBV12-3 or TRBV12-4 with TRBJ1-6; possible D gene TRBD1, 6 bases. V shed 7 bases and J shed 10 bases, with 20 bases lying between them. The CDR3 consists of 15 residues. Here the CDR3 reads CASTLQGSKRSPLHF. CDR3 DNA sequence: TGTGCCAGCACCTTACAGGGTAGTAAACGATCACCCCTCCACTTT.

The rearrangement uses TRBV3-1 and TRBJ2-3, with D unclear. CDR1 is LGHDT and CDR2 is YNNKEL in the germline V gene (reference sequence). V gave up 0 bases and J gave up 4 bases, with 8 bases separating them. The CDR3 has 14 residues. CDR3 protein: CASSQELRPDTQYF. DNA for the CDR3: TGTGCCAGCAGCCAAGAATTACGGCCAGATACGCAGTATTTT.

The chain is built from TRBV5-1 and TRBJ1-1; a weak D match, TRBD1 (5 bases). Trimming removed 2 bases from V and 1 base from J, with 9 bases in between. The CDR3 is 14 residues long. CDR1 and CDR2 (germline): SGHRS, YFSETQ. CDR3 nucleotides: TGCGCCAGCAGCTTCTATGGACAGAACACTGAAGCTTTCTTT. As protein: CASSFYGQNTEAFF.

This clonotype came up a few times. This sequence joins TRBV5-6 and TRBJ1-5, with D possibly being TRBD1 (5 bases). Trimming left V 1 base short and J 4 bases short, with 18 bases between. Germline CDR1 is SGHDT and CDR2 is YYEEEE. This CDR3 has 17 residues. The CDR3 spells CASSLFQARRGNQPQHF. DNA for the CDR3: TGTGCCAGCAGCTTGTTCCAGGCCAGGAGGGGTAATCAGCCCCAGCATTTT.

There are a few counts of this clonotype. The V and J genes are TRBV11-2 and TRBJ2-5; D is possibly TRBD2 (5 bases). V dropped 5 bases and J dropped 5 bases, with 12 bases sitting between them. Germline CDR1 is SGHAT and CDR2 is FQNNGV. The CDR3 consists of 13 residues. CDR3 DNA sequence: TGTGCCAGCAGCCGGGGTTCGGGGGAGACCCAGTACTTC. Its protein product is CASSRGSGETQYF. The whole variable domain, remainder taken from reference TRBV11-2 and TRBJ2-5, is EAGVAQSPRYKIIEKRQSVAFWCNPISGHATLYWYQQILGQGPKLLIQFQNNGVVDDSQLPKDRFSAERLKGVDSTLKIQPAKLEDSAVYLCASSRGSGETQYFGPGTRLLVL.

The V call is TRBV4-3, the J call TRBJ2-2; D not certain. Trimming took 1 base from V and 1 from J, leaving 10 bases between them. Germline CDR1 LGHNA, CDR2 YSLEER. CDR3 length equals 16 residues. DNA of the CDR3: TGCGCCAGCAGCCAAGTCTTTATGGAGAACACCGGGGAGCTGTTTTTT. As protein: CASSQVFMENTGELFF.

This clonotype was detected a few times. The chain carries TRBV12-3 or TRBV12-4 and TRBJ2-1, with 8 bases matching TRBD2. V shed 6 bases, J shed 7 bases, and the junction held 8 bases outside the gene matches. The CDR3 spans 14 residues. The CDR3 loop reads CASSPGSGVNEQFF. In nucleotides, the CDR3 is TGTGCCAGCAGCCCCGGTAGCGGGGTGAATGAGCAGTTCTTC.

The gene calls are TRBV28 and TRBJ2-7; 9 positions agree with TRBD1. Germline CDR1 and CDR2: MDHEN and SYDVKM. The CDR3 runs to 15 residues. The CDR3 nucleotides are TGTGACAGCAGTCCCGGGGGACAGGGCTCCTACGAGCAGTACGTC. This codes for CDSSPGGQGSYEQYV.

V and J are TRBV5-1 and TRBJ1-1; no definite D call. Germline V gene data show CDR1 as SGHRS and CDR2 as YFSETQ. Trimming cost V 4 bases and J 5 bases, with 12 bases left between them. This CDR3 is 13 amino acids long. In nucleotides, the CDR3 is TGCGCCAGCAGCGTCCAAAGGAGGACTGAAGCTTTCTTT. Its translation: CASSVQRRTEAFF.

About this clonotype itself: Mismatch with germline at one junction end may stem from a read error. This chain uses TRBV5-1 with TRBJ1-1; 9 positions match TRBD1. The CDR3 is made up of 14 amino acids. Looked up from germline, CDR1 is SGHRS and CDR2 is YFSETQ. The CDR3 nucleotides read TGCGCCAGCAGCATAGGACAGGGGAACACTGAAGCCTTCTTT. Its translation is CASSIGQGNTEAFF.

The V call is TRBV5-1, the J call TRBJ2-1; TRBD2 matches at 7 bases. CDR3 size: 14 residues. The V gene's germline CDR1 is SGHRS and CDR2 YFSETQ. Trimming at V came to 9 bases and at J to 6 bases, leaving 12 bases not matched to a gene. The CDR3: CATQKTSSVNEQFF. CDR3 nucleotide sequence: TGCGCCACCCAGAAGACTAGCTCCGTCAATGAGCAGTTCTTC.

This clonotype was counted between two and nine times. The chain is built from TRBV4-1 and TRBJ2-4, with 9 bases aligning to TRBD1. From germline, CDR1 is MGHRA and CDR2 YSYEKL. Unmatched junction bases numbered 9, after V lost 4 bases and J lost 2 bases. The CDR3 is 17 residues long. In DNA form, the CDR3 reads TGCGCCAGCAGCCGCGGACAGGGGTTCGCAACCAAAAACATTCAGTACTTC. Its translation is CASSRGQGFATKNIQYF.

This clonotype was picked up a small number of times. For the CDR3, the DNA is TGTGCCAGCAGTTCGAGAAGCAATCAGCCCCAGCATTTT. It yields the protein CASSSRSNQPQHF. The genes are TRBV12-3 or TRBV12-4 and TRBJ1-5; no reliable D call. V shed 4 bases and J shed 1 base, with 5 bases lying between them. The CDR3 is 13 amino acids.

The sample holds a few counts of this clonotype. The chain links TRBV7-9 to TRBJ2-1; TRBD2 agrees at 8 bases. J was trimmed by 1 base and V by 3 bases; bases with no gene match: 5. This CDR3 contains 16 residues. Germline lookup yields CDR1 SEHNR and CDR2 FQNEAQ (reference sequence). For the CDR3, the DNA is TGTGCCAGCAGCTTGAAAACTAGCGGATCCTACAATGAGCAGTTCTTC. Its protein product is CASSLKTSGSYNEQFF. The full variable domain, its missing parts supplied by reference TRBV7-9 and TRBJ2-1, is DTGVSQNPRHKITKRGQNVTFRCDPISEHNRLYWYRQTLGQGPEFLTYFQNEAQLEKSRLLSDRFSAERPKGSFSTLEIQRTEQGDSAMYLCASSLKTSGSYNEQFFGPGTRLTVL.

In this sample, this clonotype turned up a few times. The CDR3 sequence is CASSTGTSIYNEQFF. The CDR3 region has the DNA TGCGCCAGCAGCACCGGGACTAGCATCTACAATGAGCAGTTCTTC. This rearrangement joins TRBV5-1 to TRBJ2-1, with 9 bases fitting TRBD2. The CDR3 runs 15 residues. Germline loops: CDR1 SGHRS, CDR2 YFSETQ. V gave up 4 bases and J gave up 3 bases; unmatched junction bases: 5. The full variable domain, in which reference TRBV5-1 and TRBJ2-1 provide the parts outside the CDR3, is KAGVTQTPRYLIKTRGQQVTLSCSPISGHRSVSWYQQTPGQGLQFLFEYFSETQRNKGNFPGRFSGRQFSNSRSEMNVSTLELGDSALYLCASSTGTSIYNEQFFGPGTRLTVL.

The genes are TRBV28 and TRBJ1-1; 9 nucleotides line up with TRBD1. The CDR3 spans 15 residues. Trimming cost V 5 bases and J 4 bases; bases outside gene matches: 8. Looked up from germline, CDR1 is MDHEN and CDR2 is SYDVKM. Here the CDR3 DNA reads TGTGCCAGCAGTCTCATGGACAGGGGTGGCACTGAAGCTTTCTTT. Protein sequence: CASSLMDRGGTEAFF.

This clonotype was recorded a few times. The CDR3 sequence: CAGDAGQHSNTEAFF. CDR3 bases: TGTGCCGGGGATGCGGGACAGCACTCGAACACTGAAGCTTTCTTT. The genes are TRBV2 and TRBJ1-1; TRBD1 agrees at 7 bases. V shed 11 bases and J 1 base; nucleotides not matched to a gene: 13. The germline V gene encodes CDR1 SNHLY and CDR2 FYNNEI. The CDR3 is 15 residues long.

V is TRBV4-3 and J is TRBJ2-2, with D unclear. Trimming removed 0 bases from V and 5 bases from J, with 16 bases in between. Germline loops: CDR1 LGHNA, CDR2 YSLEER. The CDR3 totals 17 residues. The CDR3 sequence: CASSQDSPILITGELFF. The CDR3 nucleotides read TGCGCCAGCAGCCAAGACTCGCCGATCTTAATAACCGGGGAGCTGTTTTTT.

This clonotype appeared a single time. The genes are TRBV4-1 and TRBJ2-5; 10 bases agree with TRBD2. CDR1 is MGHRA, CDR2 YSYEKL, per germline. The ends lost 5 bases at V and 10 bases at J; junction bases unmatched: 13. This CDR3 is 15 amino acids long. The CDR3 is CASSSLAGVSRVQYF. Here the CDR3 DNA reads TGCGCCAGCAGCTCCCTAGCGGGGGTGTCTCGGGTCCAGTACTTC.